Each of the 24 T cell receptor beta chains below was sequenced from the same sample in a study of vaccination and CD4 T cells after COVID-19 (dated by TCRdb to 2021 to 2024). Their antigens are not known. Interpreted using the paper, the treatment or condition label stands for: roughly 11-day PBMC culture with coronavirus spike peptide pools or control peptides (ViraFEST assay). The library was made by PCR. TCRdb lists the instrument as Illumina iSeq 100. DNA from cultured CD4+ T cells underwent TCR sequencing with the Oncomine TCR Beta short-read assay at the Johns Hopkins FTIC core. Using fastp at Q25 and MiXCR, TCRdb reprocessed the public reads and kept productive beta chains. Merged by CDR3 protein, the rows form single entries marked with the most common genes and DNA. This sample lists about 13,000 distinct CDR3 sequences; 27% were detected once. 25% to 35% of the sample lies in the top ten.

This specimen consisted of CD4+ T cells from blood, cultured in vitro, obtained before SARS-CoV-2 vaccination. The receptors derive from a human donor who received a COVID-19 vaccine.

This clonotype was found a few times. This rearrangement joins TRBV20-1 to TRBJ1-2; weak D call: TRBD1 (6 bases). Trimming took off 1 base at V and 3 bases at J, with 9 bases between the two ends. Germline loops: CDR1 DFQATT, CDR2 SNEGSKA (reference sequence). The CDR3 is 13 amino acids. The CDR3 DNA reads TGCAGTGCTAGAGTCCGGACAGACTATGGCTACACCTTC. Translation: CSARVRTDYGYTF.

This chain's CDR3 is CASSETTGGTYEQYF. CDR3 nucleotide sequence: TGTGCCAGCAGCGAAACGACAGGGGGCACCTACGAGCAGTACTTC. The chain links TRBV2 to TRBJ2-7; 10 positions agree with TRBD1. The ends lost 6 bases at V and 2 bases at J; junction bases unmatched: 7. The CDR3 spans 15 residues. The V gene's germline CDR1 is SNHLY and CDR2 FYNNEI.

This clonotype occurred a few times. This chain uses TRBV6-1 with TRBJ1-1; D is perhaps TRBD1 (6 bases). The CDR3 spans 12 residues. Trimming removed 10 bases from V and 4 bases from J, with 13 bases in between. The germline gives CDR1 MNHNS, CDR2 SASEGT. CDR3 residues: CATEEGGTEAFF. The CDR3 DNA reads TGTGCCACCGAGGAGGGGGGCACTGAAGCTTTCTTT.

This clonotype was counted a few times. This chain uses TRBV29-1 with TRBJ1-2; 8 bases line up with TRBD1. Germline V lookup: CDR1 SQVTM, CDR2 ANQGSEA. Losses at the gene ends were 2 bases for V and 8 bases for J; bases not matched to a gene: 13. CDR3 size: 15 residues. The CDR3 protein is CSVEKWTGKYVGYTF. Here the CDR3 DNA reads TGCAGCGTTGAAAAGTGGACAGGGAAATATGTGGGCTACACCTTC.

This clonotype was detected a few times. The rearrangement uses TRBV24-1 and TRBJ2-1; D assignment may be TRBD1 or TRBD2 (6 bases each). The V gene's germline CDR1 is KGHDR and CDR2 SFDVKD. V lost 9 bases and J 8 bases, leaving 19 bases between the germline ends. This CDR3 comprises 14 residues. The CDR3 loop is CATGGGQGFDEQFF. The CDR3 DNA reads as TGTGCCACCGGAGGGGGGCAGGGTTTCGATGAGCAGTTCTTC.

Regarding this clonotype: At one boundary the junction diverges from the germline segment, which might be a read error. J is TRBJ2-7 and V is TRBV6-5, with D maybe TRBD1 (6 bases). The CDR3 consists of 14 residues. Germline V CDR1 and CDR2: MNHEY, SVGAGI. DNA of the CDR3: TGTGCCAGCAGTTACCAGAACAGGGTAAACGAGCAGTACTTT. Its translation is CASSYQNRVNEQYF.

This clonotype showed up just a few times. The V and J genes are TRBV7-2 and TRBJ1-2; TRBD1 matches 7 bases. The germline gives CDR1 SGHTA, CDR2 FQGNSA. The CDR3 totals 15 residues. Germline trimming cut 3 bases from V and 1 base from J; bases unmatched to any gene: 5. The CDR3: CASSLRTGINYGYTF. In DNA, the CDR3 is TGTGCCAGCAGCTTGAGGACAGGAATTAACTATGGCTACACCTTC.

The chain recombines TRBV6-1 with TRBJ2-4; D perhaps matches TRBD2 (5 bases). Trimming shortened V by 8 bases and J by 5 bases, and 13 bases separated the two germline ends. The germline gives CDR1 MNHNS, CDR2 SASEGT. This CDR3 is built from 13 residues. The chain's CDR3 is CASSLTTENIQYF. Written as DNA, the CDR3 is TGTGCCAGCTCCCTGACTACCGAAAACATTCAGTACTTC.

This clonotype was seen only a few times. This chain joins TRBV6-4 and TRBJ2-3; D gene unclear. The CDR3 totals 14 residues. Germline loops: CDR1 MRHNA, CDR2 SNTAGT. Trimming took 5 bases from V and 9 from J, leaving 18 bases between them. The CDR3 loop is CASSRIPAVGTQYF. DNA of the CDR3: TGTGCCAGCAGTCGTATTCCCGCAGTAGGCACGCAGTATTTT.

This clonotype was picked up a small number of times. The chain joins TRBV19 to TRBJ2-1, with TRBD2 matching over 10 bases. The CDR3 consists of 16 residues. From germline, CDR1 is LNHDA and CDR2 SQIVND (reference sequence). V was pared by 4 bases and J by 8 bases, with 11 bases of the junction left unmatched. CDR3 DNA: TGTGCCAGTAGTAAAGGGCTAGCGGGGGTCCCGGATGAGCAGTTCTTC. This codes for CASSKGLAGVPDEQFF.

This chain uses TRBV19 with TRBJ1-3, with 7 bases lining up with TRBD1. Germline CDR1 LNHDA, CDR2 SQIVND (reference sequence). The CDR3 contains 16 residues. V dropped 5 bases and J dropped 2; count of bases not matched to a gene: 9. Written as DNA, the CDR3 is TGTGCCAGTAGTCCCCGACAGGGAGAGGCTGGAAACACCATATATTTT. It translates to CASSPRQGEAGNTIYF.

The chain employs TRBV7-6 and TRBJ2-1; 11 nucleotides match TRBD1. The ends lost 5 bases at V and 4 bases at J; junction bases unmatched: 4. The CDR3 is 15 residues long. Germline CDR1 is SGHVS and CDR2 is FNYEAQ. The DNA of the CDR3 is TGTGCCAGCAGCGGCGGACAGGGGGCTTACAATGAGCAGTTCTTC. Its translation: CASSGGQGAYNEQFF. Using reference TRBV7-6 and TRBJ2-1 for the parts outside the CDR3, the full variable domain is GAGVSQSPRYKVTKRGQDVALRCDPISGHVSLYWYRQALGQGPEFLTYFNYEAQQDKSGLPNDRFSAERPEGSISTLTIQRTEQRDSAMYRCASSGGQGAYNEQFFGPGTRLTVL.

This clonotype was counted only a few times. The chain has TRBV12-3 or TRBV12-4 and TRBJ1-5; 9 bases align to TRBD1. V shed 4 bases, J shed 6 bases, and the junction held 10 bases outside the gene matches. The CDR3 loop spans 16 amino acids. CDR3 amino acids: CASSSLSTGGAQPQHF. CDR3 coding DNA: TGTGCCAGCAGTTCCCTATCGACAGGGGGTGCTCAGCCCCAGCATTTT.

This clonotype was found a few times. The rearrangement joins TRBV5-5 to TRBJ1-3; D is ambiguous. The CDR3 has 16 amino acids. The germline CDR1 and CDR2 sequences are SGHKS and YYEKEE (reference sequence). The ends were cut back, 4 bases at V and 0 bases at J, with 14 bases in the middle. CDR3 loop: CASSLTLGNSGNTIYF. In DNA form, the CDR3 reads TGTGCCAGCAGCCTGACCCTGGGGAACTCTGGAAACACCATATATTTT.

The chain couples TRBV19 to TRBJ1-5, with a possible D match to TRBD1 (5 bases). Germline lookup yields CDR1 LNHDA and CDR2 SQIVND (reference sequence). The CDR3 runs 14 residues. The V end was cut by 7 bases, the J end by 7 bases, with 17 bases between. In DNA, the CDR3 is TGTGCCAGTACTAGGAGGGGTGTAAGGCAGCCCCAGCATTTT. This sequence encodes CASTRRGVRQPQHF.

This clonotype showed up just a few times. V gene TRBV2 combines with J gene TRBJ1-2; maybe TRBD1 (6 bases). Trimming stripped 3 bases from V and 3 bases from J, with 14 bases between. Germline CDR1 reads SNHLY; CDR2 reads FYNNEI. This CDR3 is built from 15 residues. CDR3 coding DNA: TGTGCCAGCAGTGAGTACAGGGCTGGGGACTATGGCTACACCTTC. Amino acid sequence: CASSEYRAGDYGYTF.

This sequence joins TRBV24-1 and TRBJ2-3; 9 nucleotides align to TRBD1. The CDR3 covers 16 residues. J was trimmed by 4 bases and V by 1 base; bases with no gene match: 5. Germline-derived CDR1 and CDR2 are KGHDR and SFDVKD. The CDR3 nucleotides are TGTGCCACCAGTGATTTCTGGACAGGGGAGGCAGATACGCAGTATTTT. It translates to CATSDFWTGEADTQYF.

This sequence joins TRBV7-2 and TRBJ1-2; D gene unclear. V shed 1 base and J shed 11 bases, with 11 bases lying between them. The length of the CDR3 is 12 residues. The germline gives CDR1 SGHTA, CDR2 FQGNSA. Written as DNA, the CDR3 is TGTGCCAGCAGCTTAGAGGTAACGACGTACACCTTC. Its protein product is CASSLEVTTYTF.

In its sample, this clonotype ranks as medium-sized. The chain employs TRBV20-1 and TRBJ1-2; D perhaps matches TRBD1 (5 bases). Deletions cut 3 bases from V and 2 bases from J, with 10 bases between. Germline V gene data show CDR1 as DFQATT and CDR2 as SNEGSKA (reference sequence). This CDR3 region has 13 residues. CDR3 bases: TGCAGTGCTAGGGAGGGGTGGAACTATGGCTACACCTTC. This codes for CSAREGWNYGYTF.

This clonotype came up a few times. The rearrangement links TRBV25-1 to TRBJ1-4; D gene uncertain. CDR1 is MGHDK and CDR2 is SYGVNS in the germline V gene. CDR3 size: 15 residues. The V end was cut by 1 base, the J end by 5 bases, with 11 bases between. The CDR3 loop is CASSESSQVNEKLFF. CDR3 coding DNA: TGTGCCAGCAGTGAATCTAGTCAGGTGAATGAAAAACTGTTTTTT.

The chain couples TRBV19 to TRBJ1-2; D may be TRBD1 (5 bases). The CDR3 covers 14 residues. Per the germline V gene, CDR1 is LNHDA and CDR2 is SQIVND (reference sequence). V lost 4 bases and J lost 7, with 16 bases in between. The chain's CDR3 is CASSTQGFSGGYTF. The CDR3 DNA sequence: TGTGCCAGTAGTACGCAGGGATTTTCGGGTGGCTACACCTTC.

This clonotype turned up a few times. V is TRBV2 and J is TRBJ2-7, with 9 bases fitting TRBD2. V gave up 1 base and J gave up 1 base; unmatched junction bases: 5. This CDR3 contains 16 residues. Germline loops: CDR1 SNHLY, CDR2 FYNNEI. CDR3 bases: TGTGCCAGCAGTGAAGAGCGGGGGGTAGCTTCCTACGAGCAGTACTTC. It specifies CASSEERGVASYEQYF.

Concerning this clonotype: The junction differs from germline at one of its ends, possibly a read error. The chain recombines TRBV19 with TRBJ1-1, with D unresolved. Germline V gives CDR1 LNHDA, CDR2 SQIVND (reference sequence). The CDR3 consists of 15 residues. CDR3 residues: CASSMEGFGNSEAFF. The CDR3 DNA sequence: TGTGCCAGTAGTATGGAAGGGTTTGGAAACAGTGAAGCTTTCTTT.

The chain links TRBV5-5 to TRBJ1-1; tentative D call: TRBD1 (6 bases). Trimming shortened V by 1 base and J by 2 bases, and 21 bases separated the two germline ends. Germline values: CDR1 SGHKS, CDR2 YYEKEE (reference sequence). CDR3 length: 18 amino acids. CDR3 nucleotides: TGTGCCAGCAGCTTGAGACGGGGGCCACCGCAACTAAACACTGAAGCTTTCTTT. This encodes CASSLRRGPPQLNTEAFF.